The 18 T cell receptor beta chains listed next were all sequenced from one sample in a study of T cells in localized non-small cell lung cancer. Sequenced by immunoSEQ multiplex PCR; TCRdb stores in-frame clones only, minus some. The repertoire holds roughly 71,000 clones, 80% to 90% seen once, with roughly 22% in the top ten. Specimen: peripheral blood, collected before any cancer treatment. These receptors came from a male donor aged 60 or older with stage III squamous cell lung carcinoma.

V is TRBV25-1 and J is TRBJ1-4; D is possibly TRBD1 (6 bases). The CDR3 has 15 residues. Germline loops: CDR1 MGHDK, CDR2 SYGVNS. Trimming removed 0 bases from V and 8 bases from J, with 13 bases in between. The CDR3 loop is CASSEYGQGREKLFF. CDR3 coding DNA: TGTGCCAGCAGTGAATATGGGCAGGGGCGAGAAAAACTGTTTTTT.

The chain employs TRBV19 and TRBJ1-2, with D possibly being TRBD1 (6 bases). Germline values: CDR1 LNHDA, CDR2 SQIVND (reference sequence). The CDR3 extends over 15 amino acids. The V end was cut by 1 base, the J end by 2 bases, with 11 bases between. CDR3 DNA sequence: TGTGCCAGTAGTATAGCGAAACAGGGCAACTATGGCTACACCTTC. It encodes CASSIAKQGNYGYTF.

The chain has TRBV30 and TRBJ1-2; D is unresolved. The CDR3 sequence is 13 residues long. CDR1 and CDR2 from the germline V gene are GTSNPN and SVGIG (reference sequence). The V end lost 2 bases, the J end lost 0 bases, and 7 bases lay between the germline ends. CDR3 sequence (DNA): TGTGCCTGGAGTCAGGCGGCTAACTATGGCTACACCTTC. This codes for CAWSQAANYGYTF.

This clone was seen only once. In DNA form, the CDR3 reads TGTGCCAGCAGCCTCCCCGGGGAAGAGACCCAGTACTTC. Translated, it gives CASSLPGEETQYF. V usage is TRBV7-2 and J usage is TRBJ2-5; perhaps TRBD2 as D (5 bases). The CDR3 covers 13 residues. The germline gives CDR1 SGHTA, CDR2 FQGNSA. The V gene lost 5 bases and the J gene lost 3 bases, with 10 bases spanning the gap. Drawing the rest from reference TRBV7-2 and TRBJ2-5, the complete variable domain is GAGVSQSPSNKVTEKGKDVELRCDPISGHTALYWYRQSLGQGLEFLIYFQGNSAPDKSGLPSDRFSAERTGGSVSTLTIQRTQQEDSAVYLCASSLPGEETQYFGPGTRLLVL.

This clone was counted between two and nine times. This chain joins TRBV30 and TRBJ2-3; 13 nucleotides line up with TRBD2. The V segment lost 3 bases and the J segment 4 bases; nucleotides outside the gene matches: 7. This CDR3 is 16 amino acids long. Germline values: CDR1 GTSNPN, CDR2 SVGIG (reference sequence). DNA for the CDR3: TGTGCCTGGAGCCTGGGACTAGCGGGGTTGGCAGATACGCAGTATTTT. It yields the protein CAWSLGLAGLADTQYF.

The chain combines TRBV10-3 with TRBJ2-3; perhaps TRBD1 as D (6 bases). This CDR3 spans 15 amino acids. CDR1 is ENHRY and CDR2 is SYGVKD in the germline V gene. The V and J ends lost 6 bases and 1 base respectively, with 14 bases between them. The CDR3 coding sequence is TGTGCCATCAGCAGGGGACAAGTACGCACAGATACGCAGTATTTT. Amino acids: CAISRGQVRTDTQYF.

This chain uses TRBV5-8 with TRBJ1-5; D is ambiguous. Between the trimmed V and J ends, which lost 0 bases and 0 bases, there was a span of 4 bases. Germline V lookup: CDR1 SGHTS, CDR2 YDEGEE. This CDR3 comprises 14 residues. CDR3 nucleotide sequence: TGTGCCAGCAGCTTGGTGGATAGCAATCAGCCCCAGCATTTT. Encoded protein: CASSLVDSNQPQHF.

This clone was seen a handful of times. The chain is built from TRBV18 and TRBJ1-1, with 7 bases that match TRBD1. This CDR3 has 12 residues. Trimming at V came to 2 bases and at J to 7 bases, leaving 1 base not matched to a gene. Germline V gene lookup returns CDR1 KGHSH and CDR2 LQKENI. CDR3 amino acids: CASSPGTVEAFF. CDR3 DNA sequence: TGTGCCAGCTCACCAGGGACAGTTGAAGCTTTCTTT.

V is TRBV7-2 and J is TRBJ1-2, with 8 nucleotides matching TRBD1. CDR1 and CDR2 (germline): SGHTA, FQGNSA. V gave up 5 bases and J gave up 5 bases; unmatched junction bases: 19. CDR3 length: 18 amino acids. This CDR3 reads CASSPSRTGQGPRYGYTF. The CDR3 region has the DNA TGTGCCAGCAGCCCCAGCAGGACCGGACAGGGCCCTCGATATGGCTACACCTTC.

A single count supports this clone. The chain's CDR3 is CANDPELTSYNEQFF. The CDR3 DNA reads as TGTGCCAACGACCCAGAGCTGACCTCCTACAATGAGCAGTTCTTC. The chain is built from TRBV2 and TRBJ2-1, with unresolved D. The CDR3 sequence is 15 residues long. V was shortened by 10 bases and J by 0 bases, with 16 bases between the two germline ends. Per the germline V gene, CDR1 is SNHLY and CDR2 is FYNNEI.

This clone occurred once. The rearrangement uses TRBV12-5 and TRBJ1-2; no firm D call. Trimming left V 4 bases short and J 4 bases short, with 13 bases between. Germline V gene data show CDR1 as LGHNT and CDR2 as FRNRAP. The CDR3 has 14 residues. The CDR3 coding sequence is TGTGCTAGTGGTTCCCACCCCCAGCGCTATGGCTACACCTTC. Translation gives CASGSHPQRYGYTF. The variable domain in full, completed from reference TRBV12-5 and TRBJ1-2, reads DARVTQTPRHKVTEMGQEVTMRCQPILGHNTVFWYRQTMMQGLELLAYFRNRAPLDDSGMPKDRFSAEMPDATLATLKIQPSEPRDSAVYFCASGSHPQRYGYTFGSGTRLTVV.

The chain is built from TRBV25-1 and TRBJ1-2; D is ambiguous. The CDR3 contains 13 residues. The V and J ends lost 5 bases and 5 bases respectively, with 12 bases between them. Germline CDR1 and CDR2: MGHDK and SYGVNS. In DNA, the CDR3 is TGTGCCAGCAGTACAGTGACTTCTTATGGCTACACCTTC. Translated: CASSTVTSYGYTF.

This clone was observed once. The chain joins TRBV6-5 to TRBJ2-5; perhaps TRBD2 as D (6 bases). This CDR3 is 15 amino acids long. Germline V gene data show CDR1 as MNHEY and CDR2 as SVGAGI. V lost 0 bases, J lost 2 bases, and 10 bases lay in between. CDR3 coding DNA: TGTGCCAGCAGTTACTCCGACGGGGGTCAAGAGACCCAGTACTTC. Its translation: CASSYSDGGQETQYF.

This clone showed up just once. V gene TRBV28 combines with J gene TRBJ1-1; no clear D. Trimming pared 5 bases from V and 3 bases from J, leaving 10 bases between. The CDR3 spans 13 residues. Per the germline V gene, CDR1 is MDHEN and CDR2 is SYDVKM. In DNA form, the CDR3 reads TGTGCCAGCAGTCCGCGGTCGGACACTGAAGCTTTCTTT. Amino acid sequence: CASSPRSDTEAFF.

V and J are TRBV4-3 and TRBJ1-2; D possibly corresponds to TRBD1 (6 bases). This CDR3 has 16 residues. V was cut by 4 bases and J by 2 bases, with 17 bases left in between. Germline loops: CDR1 LGHNA, CDR2 YSLEER. CDR3 in amino acids: CASSRGGATVNYGYTF. The DNA for the CDR3 is TGCGCCAGCAGCCGAGGGGGAGCCACGGTCAACTATGGCTACACCTTC.

This rearrangement joins TRBV6-4 to TRBJ2-2; D call uncertain. This CDR3 spans 14 amino acids. The V gene's germline CDR1 is MRHNA and CDR2 SNTAGT. The ends were cut back, 2 bases at V and 0 bases at J, with 4 bases in the middle. The CDR3 nucleotides are TGTGCCAGCAGTGACGTCGCGAACACCGGGGAGCTGTTTTTT. It yields the protein CASSDVANTGELFF.

This clone was seen a single time. This chain connects TRBV7-2 to TRBJ2-3; D remains unclear. Germline assignment: CDR1 SGHTA and CDR2 FQGNSA. CDR3 size: 11 residues. V was pared by 5 bases and J by 7 bases, with 7 bases between. CDR3 nucleotide sequence: TGTGCCAGCAGCCCACGGAATACGCAGTATTTT. Translating gives CASSPRNTQYF.

The CDR3 DNA sequence: TGTGCCAGCAGCCCAGGGAACGGTTTTGAGACCCAGTACTTC. Protein sequence: CASSPGNGFETQYF. The chain combines TRBV7-2 with TRBJ2-5; D possibly corresponds to TRBD1 (5 bases). Between the trimmed V and J ends, which lost 5 bases and 5 bases, there was a span of 15 bases. The CDR3 totals 14 residues. Germline lookup yields CDR1 SGHTA and CDR2 FQGNSA.